This T cell receptor beta chain was sequenced during a study of T cell clusters in autoimmune cytopenias. Findings of the study overall: Physiological T cell clusters of healthy donors were apparently absent in primary autoimmune cytopenia patients.

Multiplex touch-down PCR amplified TRB using TRB-A and TRB-B pools in one tube. With the multiplex PCR reads reprocessed, TCRdb shows one record per CDR3 protein and no DNA. The sample totals approximately 6,000 distinct CDR3 sequences; its top ten clones hold about 22%. This clonotype counts as large (0.1 to 1%) by frequency. Antigen unknown. The CDR3 has 14 residues. Germline V lookup: CDR1 PRHDT, CDR2 FYEKMQ (reference sequence). TRB amplification used approximately 250 ng of peripheral blood genomic DNA. The same sample was also studied in work on T cell repertoires in aging, cancer and after chemotherapy.

The sample comprised peripheral blood. V usage is TRBV13 and J usage is TRBJ2-7; no DNA is available, so the TRBD1 call from TCRdb remains unchecked. The clonotype comes from a human donor in good health. The CDR3 loop reads CASSTRQGSHEQYF. Filled out from reference TRBV13 and TRBJ2-7, the complete variable domain reads AAGVIQSPRHLIKEKRETATLKCYPIPRHDTVYWYQQGPGQDPQFLISFYEKMQSDKGSIPDRFSAQQFSDYHSELNMSSLELGDSALYFCASSTRQGSHEQYFGPGTRLTVT.